Included here is one T cell receptor (beta chain) sequence, with context. What this receptor recognizes is not known. There are no base qualities to consult, and no much larger clone falls within one base. The immunoSEQ Assay, a bias-controlled multiplex PCR, was used to amplify TCRbeta CDR3 regions from genomic DNA. Under the source paper's analysis protocol: Nucleated cell counts per sample were estimated from amplification of reference gene primers within the assay. Sequence reads were collapsed and filtered to measure the absolute abundance of every unique TCRbeta CDR3 rearrangement. For each sample, productive Simpson clonality was calculated as the square root of Simpson's diversity index over productive rearrangements. TCRdb mirrors the immuneACCESS table, restricted to in-frame sequences. Some clones are absent from its copies; in checked studies, under half trace to an unresolved V gene, and the reason for the others is unknown. Clone size and V and J calls were adopted from that table, with D and trimming inferred from the DNA. The sample profile shows 55,000 to 75,000 clones; more than 75% of them were found once. 6.5% to 8% of the sample rests with the top ten.

This record belongs to a study of blood T cell repertoires in COVID-19 (dated by TCRdb to 2018 to 2020). In the study overall: The collaborator samples originated in the United States, Italy and Spain and spanned the acute and convalescent phases of COVID-19. The material from the prospective study consisted of cDNA or gDNA derived from T cells, B-cell-depleted T cells, or PBMCs. The dataset comprised deeply sampled blood TCRbeta repertoires from subjects exposed to, actively infected with, or recovered from COVID-19. The repertoires were released in a freely available public database intended as a resource for research on the immune response to SARS-CoV-2. Samples came from the ongoing ImmuneRACE study (first 160 participants) plus 1,254 subjects from 6 global collaborators. Sample metadata almost always included a de-identified subject ID, COVID-19 status, age in years and sex. HLA class I and class II types, where available, came from metadata supplied by the sample provider rather than from assay-based typing. On the study overall, not on this receptor specifically: Clinical and demographic metadata were provided uncurated, with the amount varying by source and participant.

Each collaborating institution followed its own protocols to collect whole blood in K2EDTA tubes. For TCRbeta analysis, collaborator samples were shipped as frozen whole blood, as isolated PBMCs, or as DNA extracted from either sample type. The germline V gene gives CDR1 as SGHDN and CDR2 as FVKESK. From the cysteine through the phenylalanine, the CDR3 covers 12 amino acids. Kept here is only the CDR3 DNA, which spans 36 bases and is read in frame from base 1. The V and J ends are trimmed by 0 bases and 5 bases, leaving 4 bases between them. Here the chain combines TRBV14 and TRBJ1-2; the D segment cannot be called with confidence. The material sequenced was peripheral blood. The clonotype originates from a human donor with active COVID-19. The donor label of this sample is uncertain. The CDR3 amino acid sequence is: CASSQEAYGYTF. The DNA reads as follows: TGTGCCAGCAGCCAAGAAGCTTATGGCTACACCTTC. The variable domain in full, with residues beyond the CDR3 obtained from the reference TRBV14 and TRBJ1-2 genes, is EAGVTQFPSHSVIEKGQTVTLRCDPISGHDNLYWYRRVMGKEIKFLLHFVKESKQDESGMPNNRFLAERTGGTYSTLKVQPAELEDSGVYFCASSQEAYGYTFGSGTRLTVV.